This T cell receptor beta chain is drawn from a study of blood T cell repertoires in COVID-19. Across the study: The samples span acute and convalescent COVID-19 from the United States, Italy and Spain. T cells, B-cell-depleted T cells, or PBMCs provided the cDNA or gDNA that served as material.

Authors' data handling: Counts of nucleated cells, estimated from reference gene primer amplification, were obtained. Data came from immunoSEQ multiplex PCR; TCRdb stores just in-frame clones and leaves some out. V and J calls plus clone size are reproduced from that table; the DNA served to infer D and trimming. This sample carries 150,000 to 200,000 clones, around 81% of them seen once, and the ten largest clones take roughly an eighth. With 0 bases clipped from V and 2 bases from J, the junction kept 4 bases outside the gene matches. Germline V gene sequence: CDR1 MGHRA, CDR2 YSYEKL. The CDR3 is 16 residues long. Seattle enrolled patients during active infection and tracked them longitudinally.

V and J are TRBV4-1 and TRBJ2-1; 7 bases agree with TRBD2. The receptor's source is a woman of 80 years or more with COVID-19, enrolled during active disease. The material sequenced was peripheral blood. CDR3 region: CASSQDLLAAYNEQFF. The CDR3 DNA reads as TGCGCCAGCAGCCAAGATCTTCTAGCGGCCTACAATGAGCAGTTCTTC.